The 30 T cell receptor beta chains reported below all come from one sample, sequenced in a study of blood T cell repertoires in COVID-19. The data were produced by immunoSEQ multiplex PCR, yet TCRdb's version contains in-frame clones alone and is incomplete. The sample lists approximately 140,000 clones; 87% were seen once. The sequenced sample was PBMCs or T cells enriched from blood (not recorded which). These receptors were collected from a woman aged 35 to 49 who had been exposed to COVID-19.

This chain uses TRBV20-1 with TRBJ2-3, with 7 bases fitting TRBD2. The CDR3 consists of 12 residues. Germline trimming cut 3 bases from V and 6 bases from J; bases unmatched to any gene: 3. CDR1 is DFQATT and CDR2 is SNEGSKA in the germline V gene (reference sequence). The DNA for the CDR3 is TGCAGTGCTAGTTTGGGGGGGGATACGCAGTATTTT. Translated: CSASLGGDTQYF.

This clone was seen once. The chain joins TRBV21-1 to TRBJ2-1; TRBD2 was called by the table and not checked on the DNA. TRBV21-1 is a pseudogene locus. The length of the CDR3 is 15 residues. This chain's CDR3 is CASSKPRGVGNEQFF. CDR3 nucleotides: TGTGCCAGCAGCAAGCCCCGGGGGGTCGGCAATGAGCAGTTCTTC.

This clone was counted once. This sequence joins TRBV12-5 and TRBJ2-7, with D possibly matching TRBD1 (6 bases). The CDR3 loop spans 15 amino acids. Germline CDR1 reads LGHNT; CDR2 reads FRNRAP. With 6 bases removed from V and 0 bases from J, the gap between germline ends came to 15 bases. The CDR3 is CASGFPRDTSYEQYF. The CDR3, as DNA: TGTGCTAGTGGCTTTCCTCGGGACACCTCCTACGAGCAGTACTTC. The variable domain in full, with the rest retrieved from reference TRBV12-5 and TRBJ2-7, is DARVTQTPRHKVTEMGQEVTMRCQPILGHNTVFWYRQTMMQGLELLAYFRNRAPLDDSGMPKDRFSAEMPDATLATLKIQPSEPRDSAVYFCASGFPRDTSYEQYFGPGTRLTVT.

The genes are TRBV7-2 and TRBJ1-5, with D possibly matching TRBD1 (5 bases). Per the germline V gene, CDR1 is SGHTA and CDR2 is FQGNSA. CDR3 length equals 12 residues. The V gene lost 5 bases and the J gene lost 4 bases, with 6 bases spanning the gap. The CDR3 region is CASSRGNQPQHF. The CDR3, as DNA: TGTGCCAGCAGCCGGGGGAATCAGCCCCAGCATTTT.

The chain combines TRBV19 with TRBJ2-1; 14 nucleotides align to TRBD2. With V trimmed by 7 bases and J by 7 bases, 6 bases remained unmatched. Germline V CDR1 and CDR2: LNHDA, SQIVND (reference sequence). The CDR3 covers 15 residues. CDR3 residues: CASMTSGRGGNEQFF. The CDR3 coding sequence is TGTGCCAGTATGACTAGCGGGAGGGGCGGGAATGAGCAGTTCTTC.

This chain joins TRBV2 and TRBJ1-2; unclear D gene. Per the germline V gene, CDR1 is SNHLY and CDR2 is FYNNEI. V was clipped by 4 bases and J by 4 bases, with 13 bases between them. CDR3 length: 14 residues. The CDR3 is CASSVMADTYGYTF. The CDR3, as DNA: TGTGCCAGCAGTGTGATGGCAGACACCTATGGCTACACCTTC.

The V gene is TRBV28, the J gene TRBJ1-2, with TRBD1 matching 7 bases. Unmatched junction bases numbered 5, after V lost 5 bases and J lost 2 bases. CDR1 is MDHEN, CDR2 SYDVKM, per germline. The CDR3 loop spans 14 amino acids. The CDR3, as DNA: TGTGCCAGCAGTCCGGGACAGTTGAACTATGGCTACACCTTC. Its translation: CASSPGQLNYGYTF.

The chain combines TRBV25-1 with TRBJ2-5; D is ambiguous. The CDR3 is 15 residues long. Trimming removed 6 bases at V and 5 bases at J, with 19 bases between. Germline V lookup: CDR1 MGHDK, CDR2 SYGVNS. As DNA, the CDR3 is TGTGCCAGCAGCGAAAGGTGGGCCTGTAGGGAGACCCAGTACTTC. Its translation: CASSERWACRETQYF.

V is TRBV7-9 and J is TRBJ2-4; 10 bases are shared with TRBD2. This CDR3 contains 15 residues. With 5 bases clipped from V and 9 bases from J, the junction kept 10 bases outside the gene matches. Germline V gives CDR1 SEHNR, CDR2 FQNEAQ (reference sequence). The CDR3 here is CASSPAGGPVAIQYF. The CDR3, as DNA: TGTGCCAGCAGCCCAGCGGGAGGGCCTGTTGCCATTCAGTACTTC.

CDR3 protein: CASSHSGLAGGTQETQYF. CDR3 bases: TGTGCCAGCAGCCATTCGGGGCTAGCGGGGGGTACCCAAGAGACCCAGTACTTC. The chain uses TRBV4-2 and TRBJ2-5; 11 bases fit TRBD2. In germline, CDR1 is LGHNA, CDR2 YNFKEQ. Trimming took 3 bases from V and 1 from J; bases not matched to a gene: 10. The CDR3 is 18 amino acids.

The V gene is TRBV28, the J gene TRBJ2-7; D might be TRBD1 (8 bases). V shed 5 bases and J shed 2 bases, with 13 bases lying between them. This CDR3 has 14 residues. Germline assignment: CDR1 MDHEN and CDR2 SYDVKM. CDR3 nucleotide sequence: TGTGCCAGCAGTGACAGGGGAGGGACCTACGAGCAGTACTTC. This codes for CASSDRGGTYEQYF.

This clone was seen a few times. This sequence joins TRBV7-9 and TRBJ2-7; unclear D gene. Deletions cut 2 bases from V and 0 bases from J, with 11 bases between. There are 15 residues in the CDR3. Germline CDR1 reads SEHNR; CDR2 reads FQNEAQ (reference sequence). The CDR3 sequence is CASSLPVNGSYEQYF. CDR3 in DNA: TGTGCCAGCAGCTTACCCGTCAACGGCTCCTACGAGCAGTACTTC.

This chain connects TRBV12-1 to TRBJ1-1; TRBD1, as called in the table, went unchecked against the DNA. TRBV12-1 is a pseudogene segment. The CDR3 is made up of 17 amino acids. CDR3: CASSFPPLGRANTEAFF. The CDR3 coding sequence is TGTGCCAGCAGCTTTCCCCCACTGGGGCGAGCGAACACTGAAGCTTTCTTT.

The chain carries TRBV5-4 and TRBJ1-3, with 8 bases identical to TRBD1. This CDR3 has 16 amino acids. Germline CDR1 reads SGHNT; CDR2 reads YYREEE (reference sequence). V lost 0 bases and J lost 1; bases outside the gene matches: 3. In DNA form, the CDR3 reads TGTGCCAGCAGCTTGGCTACAGGGGGATCTGGAAACACCATATATTTT. Translated: CASSLATGGSGNTIYF. Using reference TRBV5-4 and TRBJ1-3 for the parts outside the CDR3, the full variable domain is ETGVTQSPTHLIKTRGQQVTLRCSSQSGHNTVSWYQQALGQGPQFIFQYYREEENGRGNFPPRFSGLQFPNYSSELNVNALELDDSALYLCASSLATGGSGNTIYFGEGSWLTVV.

The rearrangement uses TRBV5-1 and TRBJ2-7; 10 bases fit TRBD1. J lost 6 bases, V lost 4 bases, and 10 bases had no gene match. Germline V gene lookup returns CDR1 SGHRS and CDR2 YFSETQ. The CDR3 extends over 15 amino acids. The CDR3 reads CASSHPTGQGFEQYF. The CDR3 DNA reads TGCGCCAGCAGCCACCCGACGGGACAGGGGTTCGAGCAGTACTTC.

This clone was recorded only once. The rearrangement links TRBV19 to TRBJ2-1, with D perhaps matching TRBD2 (6 bases). The V end lost 10 bases, the J end lost 3 bases, and 13 bases lay between the germline ends. From germline, CDR1 is LNHDA and CDR2 SQIVND (reference sequence). The CDR3 covers 13 residues. CDR3 region: CATQQTSYNEQFF. For the CDR3, the DNA is TGTGCCACCCAACAGACTAGCTACAATGAGCAGTTCTTC.

CDR3 sequence reads: CASSWGQTSYEQYF. CDR3 DNA sequence: TGCGCCAGCAGCTGGGGACAGACATCCTACGAGCAGTACTTC. The chain uses TRBV5-1 and TRBJ2-7; TRBD1 matches at 7 bases. Germline V gives CDR1 SGHRS, CDR2 YFSETQ. V was clipped by 3 bases and J by 1 base; unmatched bases: 4. The CDR3 extends over 14 amino acids.

This chain joins TRBV11-2 and TRBJ1-6, with TRBD1 matching over 7 bases. Per the germline V gene, CDR1 is SGHAT and CDR2 is FQNNGV. Germline trimming cut 5 bases from V and 0 bases from J; bases unmatched to any gene: 10. This CDR3 has 18 residues. In DNA, the CDR3 is TGTGCCAGCAGCCAGGGACAGTCCTTGAGCTCCTATAATTCACCCCTCCACTTT. Translation: CASSQGQSLSSYNSPLHF.

The rearrangement links TRBV11-2 to TRBJ1-5; TRBD1 aligns across 8 bases. The CDR3 is 16 residues long. V was pared by 5 bases and J by 2 bases, with 8 bases of the junction left unmatched. The germline CDR1 and CDR2 sequences are SGHAT and FQNNGV. In DNA, the CDR3 is TGTGCCAGCAGCCGGACAGGGAGTGGTCGCAATCAGCCCCAGCATTTT. This encodes CASSRTGSGRNQPQHF.

This chain links TRBV5-1 with TRBJ1-4; D possibly corresponds to TRBD1 (5 bases). Germline assignment: CDR1 SGHRS and CDR2 YFSETQ. The ends were cut back, 3 bases at V and 3 bases at J, with 12 bases in the middle. The CDR3 contains 15 residues. The CDR3 region is CASSSDRSPNEKLFF. The CDR3 nucleotides read TGCGCCAGCAGCTCCGACAGATCCCCTAATGAAAAACTGTTTTTT.

The V call is TRBV27, the J call TRBJ2-7; D perhaps matches TRBD2 (6 bases). This CDR3 contains 14 residues. The germline V gene encodes CDR1 MNHEY and CDR2 SMNVEV (reference sequence). Trimming took off 6 bases at V and 3 bases at J, with 15 bases between the two ends. CDR3 coding DNA: TGTGCCAGCAGCGACAGTCCGCGGGGCTACGAGCAGTACTTC. It yields the protein CASSDSPRGYEQYF.

The chain has TRBV4-1 and TRBJ1-2; the D is unclear. This CDR3 is 15 amino acids long. Germline V CDR1 and CDR2: MGHRA, YSYEKL. Trimming removed 0 bases from V and 4 bases from J, with 12 bases in between. The CDR3 region has the DNA TGCGCCAGCAGCCAAGAAGGTCAGGCTTTCTATGGCTACACCTTC. This codes for CASSQEGQAFYGYTF.

The gene calls are TRBV5-1 and TRBJ2-6, with 10 bases aligning to TRBD1. Trimming removed 5 bases from V and 4 bases from J; junction bases left unmatched: 6. Germline V gene lookup returns CDR1 SGHRS and CDR2 YFSETQ. This CDR3 contains 16 residues. The chain's CDR3 is CASSRDRGLGANVLTF. Written as DNA, the CDR3 is TGCGCCAGCAGTCGGGACAGGGGTCTGGGGGCCAACGTCCTGACTTTC.

V gene TRBV9 combines with J gene TRBJ2-3; perhaps TRBD1 as D (6 bases). Germline values: CDR1 SGDLS, CDR2 YYNGEE. The ends were cut back, 4 bases at V and 1 base at J, with 13 bases in the middle. The CDR3 length is 15 residues. The CDR3 region has the DNA TGTGCCAGCAGCCCATTACAGGGAGGCACAGATACGCAGTATTTT. It yields the protein CASSPLQGGTDTQYF.

V usage is TRBV2 and J usage is TRBJ2-7; D is perhaps TRBD2 (5 bases). Per germline, CDR1 SNHLY and CDR2 FYNNEI. CDR3 size: 12 residues. Trimming cost V 5 bases and J 4 bases, with 9 bases left between them. The CDR3 DNA sequence: TGTGCCAGCAGTTTACTAGTATACGAGCAGTACTTC. Translating it yields CASSLLVYEQYF. Drawing the rest from reference TRBV2 and TRBJ2-7, the complete variable domain is EPEVTQTPSHQVTQMGQEVILRCVPISNHLYFYWYRQILGQKVEFLVSFYNNEISEKSEIFDDQFSVERPDGSNFTLKIRSTKLEDSAMYFCASSLLVYEQYFGPGTRLTVT.

This clone has a single count. V usage is TRBV6-5 and J usage is TRBJ1-2; the D gene is possibly TRBD1 (5 bases). The CDR3 is 15 residues long. Germline CDR1 MNHEY, CDR2 SVGAGI. Trimming cost V 4 bases and J 4 bases, with 16 bases left between them. The CDR3 protein is CASSSLIRQTYGYTF. The CDR3 nucleotides are TGTGCCAGCAGTTCACTAATCAGACAGACCTATGGCTACACCTTC.

The V call is TRBV6-5, the J call TRBJ2-7; no reliable D call. Trimming stripped 5 bases from V and 3 bases from J, with 5 bases between. The germline gives CDR1 MNHEY, CDR2 SVGAGI. CDR3 length: 11 residues. The CDR3 spells CASSTYYEQYF. The CDR3 DNA follows: TGTGCCAGCAGTACATACTACGAGCAGTACTTC.

Remarks on this clone: Compared with germline, one end of the junction differs, possibly owing to a read error. V gene TRBV24-1 combines with J gene TRBJ2-1, with TRBD2 as a possible D gene (6 bases). The germline gives CDR1 KGHDR, CDR2 SFDVKD. The length of the CDR3 is 13 residues. Written as DNA, the CDR3 is TGTGCCACCAGTGATGGGGACTCACCATCCCCGGTCTTC. Translated, it gives CATSDGDSPSPVF.

The chain employs TRBV29-1 and TRBJ2-7; 8 positions agree with TRBD1. The CDR3 extends over 15 amino acids. CDR1 SQVTM and CDR2 ANQGSEA come from the germline V gene. V trimming: 6 bases; J trimming: 1 base; junction bases outside the gene matches: 11. The DNA of the CDR3 is TGCAGCGTCTTGGGTACAGGGGGACGATCCTACGAGCAGTACTTC. Translation gives CSVLGTGGRSYEQYF.

The rearrangement joins TRBV28 to TRBJ1-6, with a possible D match to TRBD1 (6 bases). The CDR3 length is 19 residues. Germline loops: CDR1 MDHEN, CDR2 SYDVKM. V dropped 3 bases and J dropped 0 bases, with 18 bases sitting between them. The DNA for the CDR3 is TGTGCCAGCAGTTTCTCCAGAGGGGGACAAAGCTCCTATAATTCACCCCTCCACTTT. This codes for CASSFSRGGQSSYNSPLHF.